Listed below are T cell receptor beta chains from one sample, sequenced in a study of cytomegalovirus exposure and HLA in healthy donors. The table came from immunoSEQ multiplex PCR; TCRdb's copy has only in-frame clones and leaves some out. The table lists 60,000 to 70,000 clones, about 72% of them singletons, with 25% in the top ten. Sequences were obtained from PBMCs. The origin of the receptors is a man aged 50-60 years in good health and CMV-seropositive. CDR3s include the opening cysteine and the closing phenylalanine or tryptophan. D genes are given only for firm matches. Expanded clones get a size class; other rows say once, few or many, or leave the size out.

TRBJ1-2 TRBD1 . TRBV19 TGTGCCAGTAGCGACAGGGCTGGCTACACCTTC CASSDRAGYTF
TRBJ2-3 TRBD2 . TRBV14 TGTGCCAGCAGCCAAACACGGGGGGCAGATACGCAGTATTTT CASSQTRGADTQYF
TRBJ2-7 TRBD1 . TRBV10-1 TGCGCCAGAGAGACGGACAGGGGATTGTACGAGCAGTACTTC CARETDRGLYEQYF
TRBJ2-1 . . TRBV9 TGTGCCAGCAGCGTCCCTAGAAATGAGCAGTTCTTC CASSVPRNEQFF
TRBJ1-3 . . TRBV18 TGTGCCAGCTCACCACCACCCAGGGTTAGCTCTGGAAACACCATATATTTT CASSPPPRVSSGNTIYF
TRBJ2-7 TRBD2 . TRBV29-1 TGCAGCGTGAAAGGGACTAGCGGGGGGGCGGGGTACGAGCAGTACTTC CSVKGTSGGAGYEQYF
TRBJ1-2 . . TRBV4-1 TGCGCCAGCAGCCAAGGGTCAGGCGATGGCTACACCTTC CASSQGSGDGYTF
TRBJ2-5 TRBD1 . TRBV11-2 TGTGCCAGCAGCTTGGGGGACAGGGCCCACCAAGAGACCCAGTACTTC CASSLGDRAHQETQYF
TRBJ1-3 . . TRBV7-9 TGTGCCAGCAGCGATACAGCTGTATACACCATATATTTT CASSDTAVYTIYF
TRBJ1-2 . . TRBV20-1 TGCAGTGCTAGTGGGCTTGGCGGCTACACCTTC CSASGLGGYTF
TRBJ2-5 . . TRBV5-1 TGCGCCAGCAGCTTGACAGGGTTCGGAGAGACCCAGTACTTC CASSLTGFGETQYF
TRBJ2-1 TRBD2 . TRBV6-4 TGTGCCAGCAGTGACAGAGCGGGACCGCCGCTTAACTACAATGAGCAGTTCTTC CASSDRAGPPLNYNEQFF
TRBJ1-3 . . TRBV19 TGTGCCAGTAGTACGACAGTATCTGGAAACACCATATATTTT CASSTTVSGNTIYF
TRBJ1-2 . . TRBV1 TGCACCAGCAGCCAAGTAGAGACAGGGAACTATGGCTACACCTTC CTSSQVETGNYGYTF
TRBJ2-7 . . TRBV30 TGTGCCTGGAGTGCAAGCGGCTCTGTCTACGAGCAGTACTTC CAWSASGSVYEQYF
TRBJ2-5 TRBD1 . TRBV4-1 TGCGCCAGCAGCCAAGAATCCCGGACAGGGGAAGAGACCCAGTACTTC CASSQESRTGEETQYF
TRBJ2-1 . . TRBV11-3 TGTGCCAGCAGCTCAACAGGGCCTGAGCAGTTCTTC CASSSTGPEQFF
TRBJ2-7 . few TRBV28 TGTGCCAGCAGTTCAACCCTGCAGGGGCGCTACGAGCAGTACTTC CASSSTLQGRYEQYF
TRBJ2-7 . . TRBV11-3 TGTGCCAGCAGCTCGGGGGACAGTCCCTACGAGCAGTACTTC CASSSGDSPYEQYF
TRBJ2-7 TRBD1 . TRBV9 TGTGCCAGCAGCGTAGGGCCGGGACAGCGAGGCGAGCAGTACTTC CASSVGPGQRGEQYF
TRBJ2-3 . few TRBV5-1 TGCGCCAGCAGCTTGCGCCAGGGGAATACGCAGTATTTT CASSLRQGNTQYF
TRBJ2-3 . once TRBV5-1 TGCGCCAGCAGAAAAACTGAGGATACGCAGTATTTT CASRKTEDTQYF
TRBJ2-3 . . TRBV7-9 TGTGCCAGCAGCTCAAGGACCGGGCCGGGGGCGCAGTATTTT CASSSRTGPGAQYF
TRBJ2-7 . . TRBV14 TGTGCCAGCAGCCAAGCCGGACAGAGCTCCTACGAGCAGTACTTC CASSQAGQSSYEQYF
TRBJ1-6 . . TRBV27 TGTGCCAGCAGCCGCTGGGGGCAGGACCGCTCACCCCTCCACTTT CASSRWGQDRSPLHF
TRBJ2-6 . . TRBV21-1 TGTGCCGTTCCCCCCGTAGTCTCTGGGGCCAACGTCCTGACTTTC CAVPPVVSGANVLTF
TRBJ2-7 TRBD2 . TRBV4-1 TGCGCCAGCAGCCAAGTCCGGGACTACTCCTACGAGCAGTACTTC CASSQVRDYSYEQYF